This TCR beta chain came from a study of early T cells in non-severe SARS-CoV-2 infection. This clonotype showed up many times. Attachment of unique molecular identifiers was made to individual cDNA molecules. TCRdb re-derived calls from the 5' RACE reads in MiXCR, one entry per CDR3 protein. Seen here are approximately 30,000 distinct CDR3 sequences, 5.6% observed once, and the top ten hold about 25%. The TCR sequence derives from an adult who was a healthcare worker with PCR-confirmed SARS-CoV-2 infection or an uninfected control (not recorded which). The sample comprised whole blood.

CDR3 region: CASSGAGTGFLWSPLHF. The CDR3, as DNA: TGTGCCAGCAGCGGAGCCGGGACAGGGTTTTTGTGGTCACCCCTCCACTTT. The gene calls are TRBV7-8 and TRBJ1-6, with 9 nucleotides matching TRBD1. V shed 5 bases, J shed 10 bases, and the junction held 15 bases outside the gene matches. CDR3 length: 17 amino acids. Germline V lookup: CDR1 SGHVS, CDR2 FQNEAQ.